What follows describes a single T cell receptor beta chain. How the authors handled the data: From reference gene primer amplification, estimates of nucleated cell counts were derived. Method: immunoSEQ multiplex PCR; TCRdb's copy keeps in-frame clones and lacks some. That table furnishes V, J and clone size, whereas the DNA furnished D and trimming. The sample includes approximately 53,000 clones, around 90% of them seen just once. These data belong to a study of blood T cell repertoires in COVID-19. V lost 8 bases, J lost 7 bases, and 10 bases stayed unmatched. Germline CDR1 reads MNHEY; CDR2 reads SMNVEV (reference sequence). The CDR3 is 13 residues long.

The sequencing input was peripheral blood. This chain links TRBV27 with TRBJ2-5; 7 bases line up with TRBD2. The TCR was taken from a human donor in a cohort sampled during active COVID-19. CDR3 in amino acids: CASAQRDGGTQYF. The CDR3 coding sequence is TGTGCCAGCGCCCAGCGGGACGGAGGGACCCAGTACTTC.